The 15 T cell receptor beta chains given below trace back to one sample, sequenced in a study of shared clonotypes between healthy human individuals. Using immunoSEQ multiplex PCR, the repertoire was profiled, and TCRdb retains in-frame clones only, with some absent. The sample yields approximately 1,000,000 clones, about 80% seen once. Source material: memory CD4+ T cells from PBMCs. As for subset: CD45RA-negative fraction. The receptors stem from a man between 18 and 29 years old in good health. Some clones in this sample may be carry-over from other donors' samples.

V is TRBV5-1 and J is TRBJ2-7; TRBD1 agrees at 9 bases. The CDR3 is 13 amino acids. J gave up 3 bases and V 5 bases, and 3 bases lay outside the gene matches. The germline V gene encodes CDR1 SGHRS and CDR2 YFSETQ. Here the CDR3 DNA reads TGCGCCAGCAGATGGGACAGGGACTACGAGCAGTACTTC. Translated, it gives CASRWDRDYEQYF.

This clone was seen just once. This chain joins TRBV29-1 and TRBJ2-7; 15 bases agree with TRBD2. The CDR3 loop spans 16 amino acids. After removal of 4 bases from V and 3 bases from J, the junction contained 7 bases not matched to a gene. CDR1 is SQVTM, CDR2 ANQGSEA, per germline. The CDR3 region is CSVVGGLAGGDYEQYF. DNA of the CDR3: TGCAGCGTTGTGGGGGGACTAGCGGGAGGTGACTACGAGCAGTACTTC.

Here the CDR3 DNA reads TGTGCCAGCAGCTTGTATAGCTTGGCACAGGCCCACTACGAGCAGTACTTC. It is translated as CASSLYSLAQAHYEQYF. The V gene is TRBV5-6, the J gene TRBJ2-7, with D possibly matching TRBD1 (5 bases). Germline V gene sequence: CDR1 SGHDT, CDR2 YYEEEE. The CDR3 spans 17 residues. V lost 1 base, J lost 3 bases, and 20 bases lay in between.

V gene TRBV7-2 combines with J gene TRBJ2-3, with D possibly TRBD1 on 6 matching bases. Trimming removed 5 bases from V and 6 bases from J, with 12 bases in between. This CDR3 contains 13 residues. The V gene's germline CDR1 is SGHTA and CDR2 FQGNSA. CDR3 nucleotides: TGTGCCAGCAGCACAGGGAGCGGCGATACGCAGTATTTT. Translated, it gives CASSTGSGDTQYF.

The chain links TRBV27 to TRBJ2-7; D might be TRBD2 (5 bases). V lost 3 bases to trimming and J lost 4 bases, with 16 bases between them. CDR3 size: 15 residues. The germline CDR1 and CDR2 sequences are MNHEY and SMNVEV (reference sequence). In DNA form, the CDR3 reads TGTGCCAGCAGTTTCCTACAAACCCCGGGGTACGAGCAGTACTTC. This sequence encodes CASSFLQTPGYEQYF.

As regards this clone: The same CDR3 is also encoded by other DNA sequences in this sample. CDR3 sequence: CASSPGLAGADTQYF. The CDR3 DNA is TGCGCCAGCAGCCCGGGACTAGCGGGAGCAGATACGCAGTATTTT. J is TRBJ2-3 and V is TRBV5-1; the match to TRBD2 covers 14 bases. CDR1 and CDR2 from the germline V gene are SGHRS and YFSETQ. The CDR3 has 15 residues. V was clipped by 4 bases and J by 4 bases; unmatched bases: 2.

This chain links TRBV2 with TRBJ2-5; D gene uncertain. Trimming removed 7 bases from V and 2 bases from J, with 11 bases in between. Germline CDR1 reads SNHLY; CDR2 reads FYNNEI. The CDR3 sequence is 13 residues long. In DNA, the CDR3 is TGTGCCAGCAAGGCAGCCCGGCAAGAGACCCAGTACTTC. The encoded protein is CASKAARQETQYF. The whole variable domain, filled in from reference TRBV2 and TRBJ2-5, reads EPEVTQTPSHQVTQMGQEVILRCVPISNHLYFYWYRQILGQKVEFLVSFYNNEISEKSEIFDDQFSVERPDGSNFTLKIRSTKLEDSAMYFCASKAARQETQYFGPGTRLLVL.

This chain joins TRBV9 and TRBJ1-3, with D hard to call. Between the trimmed V and J ends, which lost 4 bases and 4 bases, there was a span of 15 bases. The germline gives CDR1 SGDLS, CDR2 YYNGEE. This CDR3 is built from 15 residues. CDR3 sequence reads: CASSSEVRSGNTIYF. The CDR3 nucleotides read TGTGCCAGCAGCTCCGAGGTCCGATCCGGAAACACCATATATTTT.

The chain is built from TRBV11-2 and TRBJ2-5; D gene uncertain. V gave up 3 bases and J gave up 1 base, with 6 bases separating them. The CDR3 runs 13 residues. Germline CDR1 reads SGHAT; CDR2 reads FQNNGV. DNA of the CDR3: TGTGCCAGCAGCTTTTCCATCCAAGAGACCCAGTACTTC. Its translation: CASSFSIQETQYF.

V and J are TRBV28 and TRBJ2-5, with 8 bases that match TRBD2. This CDR3 has 15 residues. Germline V CDR1 and CDR2: MDHEN, SYDVKM. The ends lost 5 bases at V and 9 bases at J; junction bases unmatched: 14. CDR3 DNA: TGTGCCAGCAGTGCCGTCGCGTTCGGGCGGGAGGCCCAGTACTTC. It yields the protein CASSAVAFGREAQYF. The variable domain in full, with the rest retrieved from reference TRBV28 and TRBJ2-5, is DVKVTQSSRYLVKRTGEKVFLECVQDMDHENMFWYRQDPGLGLRLIYFSYDVKMKEKGDIPEGYSVSREKKERFSLILESASTNQTSMYLCASSAVAFGREAQYFGPGTRLLVL.

This chain joins TRBV21-1 and TRBJ2-7. TRBV21-1 is shown as a pseudogene. The CDR3 totals 15 residues. The chain's CDR3 is CASSYRRDDSYEQYF. DNA of the CDR3: TGTGCCAGCAGCTATCGCCGGGACGACTCCTACGAGCAGTACTTC.

This clone is a singleton in its sample. The V and J genes are TRBV7-2 and TRBJ2-7; D remains ambiguous. The length of the CDR3 is 12 residues. Trimming cost V 4 bases and J 0 bases, with 4 bases left between them. Germline V gene data show CDR1 as SGHTA and CDR2 as FQGNSA. CDR3 sequence (DNA): TGTGCCAGCAGCTCAACCTCCTACGAGCAGTACTTC. It specifies CASSSTSYEQYF.

This chain uses TRBV5-4 with TRBJ2-5; a possible D gene is TRBD1 (5 bases). Germline V gene data show CDR1 as SGHNT and CDR2 as YYREEE (reference sequence). The germline V and J ends were trimmed by 0 bases and 5 bases, with 11 bases remaining between them. The CDR3 runs to 14 residues. DNA for the CDR3: TGTGCCAGCAGCTTGGGACAGTCTGGGGAGACCCAGTACTTC. Amino acid sequence: CASSLGQSGETQYF.

The chain recombines TRBV11-2 with TRBJ2-7; 8 bases agree with TRBD2. The CDR3 sequence is 14 residues long. Germline-derived CDR1 and CDR2 are SGHAT and FQNNGV. The V and J ends lost 0 bases and 6 bases, in that order; junction bases with no gene match: 4. The CDR3 protein is CASSLDGRASEQYF. The CDR3 DNA is TGTGCCAGCAGCTTAGACGGGAGGGCCTCCGAGCAGTACTTC.

The rearrangement uses TRBV7-2 and TRBJ2-2, with 14 bases that match TRBD2. Germline CDR1 reads SGHTA; CDR2 reads FQGNSA. This CDR3 has 18 amino acids. The junction had 12 bases not matched to a gene; V was cut back by 7 bases and J by 5 bases. The CDR3 region has the DNA TGTGCCAGCACCCCACCCGGGACTAGCGGGAGAGGGACCGGGGAGCTGTTTTTT. It yields the protein CASTPPGTSGRGTGELFF.